The clone carrying this T cell receptor (beta chain) has only a few counts. What it recognizes is unknown. Sequenced by immunoSEQ multiplex PCR; TCRdb stores in-frame clones only, minus some. The data show about 410,000 clones, approximately 90% seen once. The CDR3 extends over 16 amino acids. The V gene's germline CDR1 is MRHNA and CDR2 SNTAGT. J gave up 1 base and V 2 bases, and 3 bases lay outside the gene matches. Treatment specified: roughly 18 received Ad26.COV2.S at low or high dose, single or two shots; roughly five received placebo; per-sample allocation not given. Sampling occurred on day 63 after the first vaccine or placebo injection. The data belong to a study of Ad26.COV2.S vaccination and SARS-CoV-2 variants. Looking at the study overall: Doses of Ad26.COV2.S were injected into muscle once or twice, 56 days apart.

Study-level results: With respect to non-spike TCR breadth, vaccine and placebo recipients were similar. Using TCR breadth and depth analyses may have led to underestimated total T cell responses.

This sequence was found in a person aged 18-60 years who received the Ad26.COV2.S COVID-19 vaccine or a placebo. The material sequenced was peripheral blood, taken in a trial of Ad26.COV2.S vaccine versus placebo. V gene TRBV6-4 combines with J gene TRBJ2-3; 10 bases align to TRBD2. DNA for the CDR3: TGTGCCAGCAGTGACCAAAGCGGGGGGGGCACAGATACGCAGTATTTT. It translates to CASSDQSGGGTDTQYF.